The sequence of this T cell receptor (beta chain) was determined in a study of T-cell reconstitution after alpha-beta-depleted transplantation in children. The table lists this clonotype with many counts. Antigen specificity is unknown. Study-wide findings and caveats: Several hundred graft clones that had expanded were reportedly the source of alpha-beta T cells about two months after transplant.

A TCRbeta library incorporating unique molecular identifiers was prepared. TCRdb reanalysed the PCR reads using MiXCR and keeps one entry per CDR3 protein. This table holds hundreds of thousands of distinct CDR3 sequences, approximately 10% found once. Sequences were derived from PBMCs, sampled before TCRalphabeta/CD19-depleted stem cell transplant. The origin of this receptor is a child younger than 10 with inherited bone marrow failure, due to receive a stem cell transplant.

The CDR3 sequence: CASSLTGPGETQYF. The CDR3, as DNA: TGCGCCAGCAGCTTAACAGGGCCGGGAGAGACCCAGTACTTC. The chain employs TRBV5-1 and TRBJ2-5; TRBD1 is a possible D gene (6 bases). The germline CDR1 and CDR2 sequences are SGHRS and YFSETQ. The CDR3 covers 14 residues. The V and J ends lost 2 bases and 4 bases respectively, with 12 bases between them.